Listed below are T cell receptor beta chains from one sample, sequenced in a study of OX40 agonist ivuxolimab in advanced cancers. Using immunoSEQ multiplex PCR, the repertoire was profiled, and TCRdb retains in-frame clones only, with some absent. The table has 40,000 to 50,000 clones, 88% seen once. Sequencing was performed on CD4+ or CD8+ T cells sorted from blood, taken in a trial of the OX40 agonist ivuxolimab. These TCRs come from an adult with an advanced solid tumor such as melanoma, head and neck, liver or kidney cancer. The CDR3 runs from the conserved cysteine through the conserved F or W. A D gene is named only where the DNA matches it firmly. Expanded clones are given a class, and other clones once, few, many or no size at all.

j_call | d_call | v_call | clone_size | cdr3_length | cdr3_nt | cdr3_aa
TRBJ2-1 | - | TRBV19 | - | 14 | TGTGCCAGTAGGAGCCCCGGGGAGGTCAATGAGCAGTTCTTC | CASRSPGEVNEQFF
TRBJ2-7 | - | TRBV6-5 | - | 15 | TGTGCCAGCAGGCCCCATTACACTTACCTTTACGAGCAGTACTTC | CASRPHYTYLYEQYF
TRBJ2-7 | - | TRBV6-5 | once | 15 | TGTGCCAGCAGTTACTCGTTCTTCACCTCCTACGAGCAGTACTTC | CASSYSFFTSYEQYF
TRBJ2-1 | - | TRBV4-2 | - | 15 | TGTGCCAGCAGCCATACCGGACAGCCCTACAATGAGCAGTTCTTC | CASSHTGQPYNEQFF
TRBJ2-3 | - | TRBV7-2 | - | 13 | TGTGCCAGCACCCCTCCTAGCACAGATACGCAGTATTTT | CASTPPSTDTQYF
TRBJ2-2 | - | TRBV4-3 | - | 16 | TGCGCCAGCAGCCTTGGTGGAGGGGCTAACACCGGGGAGCTGTTTTTT | CASSLGGGANTGELFF
TRBJ1-2 | - | TRBV7-2 | - | 15 | TGTGCCAGCAGCCCCGGGAGCCGCCCCAACTATGGCTACACCTTC | CASSPGSRPNYGYTF
TRBJ1-5 | - | TRBV4-2 | few | 18 | TGTGCCAGCAGCCAAGATCTCCAGGCCCTCGAGGGGAATCAGCCCCAGCATTTT | CASSQDLQALEGNQPQHF
TRBJ2-7 | - | TRBV7-9 | - | 13 | TGTGCCAGCAGCTCAAGTTATTCCTCCGAGCAGTACTTC | CASSSSYSSEQYF
TRBJ2-3 | - | TRBV2 | - | 14 | TGTGCCAGCATCGCTAGCCGCCGCACAGATACGCAGTATTTT | CASIASRRTDTQYF
TRBJ2-3 | - | TRBV28 | - | 12 | TGTGCCAGCAGCGTTCGTCGGGATACGCAGTATTTT | CASSVRRDTQYF
TRBJ2-7 | - | TRBV6-5 | - | 13 | TGTGCCAGCAGTGGGAGCCCGGGCTACGAGCAGTACTTC | CASSGSPGYEQYF
TRBJ2-7 | TRBD2 | TRBV29-1 | - | 18 | TGCAGCGTTGAGGGGGGGTCTGCTTACCCCGATCACATCTACGAGCAGTACTTC | CSVEGGSAYPDHIYEQYF
TRBJ1-5 | - | TRBV11-2 | - | 15 | TGTGCCAGCAGCCAAGGGCCACAGGGTAATCAGCCCCAGCATTTT | CASSQGPQGNQPQHF
TRBJ2-7 | - | TRBV5-5 | - | 15 | TGTGCCAGCAGCTTCCCTACCGGGGGGCTATACGAGCAGTACTTC | CASSFPTGGLYEQYF
TRBJ2-1 | TRBD2 | TRBV29-1 | - | 15 | TGCAGCGTTGAACGGACTAGCGGGAGGTGGAATGAGCAGTTCTTC | CSVERTSGRWNEQFF
TRBJ2-1 | - | TRBV7-2 | - | 16 | TGTGCCAGCAGCCGAGCAGGGACAAGCTCCTACAATGAGCAGTTCTTC | CASSRAGTSSYNEQFF